The 27 T cell receptor beta chains given below trace back to one sample, sequenced in a study of T cells in narcolepsy. The protocol was immunoSEQ multiplex PCR, while the TCRdb copy is restricted to in-frame clones and leaves out a portion. This sample carries about 21,000 clones, about 90% of them seen once, and the ten largest clones take under 1.3%. Input material: CD45RA- memory CD4+ T cells from PBMCs. These receptors all stem from a human donor with narcolepsy.

This chain joins TRBV19 and TRBJ2-5; maybe TRBD2 (6 bases). The germline V gene has CDR1 LNHDA and CDR2 SQIVND (reference sequence). This CDR3 is 14 amino acids long. V lost 6 bases, J lost 4 bases, and 15 bases lay in between. CDR3 nucleotide sequence: TGTGCCAGTAGCGTAATGACTAGTGCAGAGACCCAGTACTTC. It is translated as CASSVMTSAETQYF. The variable domain in full, with the rest retrieved from reference TRBV19 and TRBJ2-5, is DGGITQSPKYLFRKEGQNVTLSCEQNLNHDAMYWYRQDPGQGLRLIYYSQIVNDFQKGDIAEGYSVSREKKESFPLTVTSAQKNPTAFYLCASSVMTSAETQYFGPGTRLLVL.

J is TRBJ2-5 and V is TRBV5-1, with TRBD2 matching 14 bases. The CDR3 is made up of 16 amino acids. In germline, CDR1 is SGHRS, CDR2 YFSETQ. Losses at the gene ends were 0 bases for V and 4 bases for J; bases not matched to a gene: 2. CDR3 protein: CASSLGLAGGIETQYF. Here the CDR3 DNA reads TGCGCCAGCAGCTTGGGACTAGCGGGAGGGATAGAGACCCAGTACTTC. Full variable domain (rest looked up from reference TRBV5-1 and TRBJ2-5): KAGVTQTPRYLIKTRGQQVTLSCSPISGHRSVSWYQQTPGQGLQFLFEYFSETQRNKGNFPGRFSGRQFSNSRSEMNVSTLELGDSALYLCASSLGLAGGIETQYFGPGTRLLVL.

This rearrangement joins TRBV10-3 to TRBJ2-2, with D possibly TRBD1 on 6 matching bases. This CDR3 contains 15 residues. Germline V lookup: CDR1 ENHRY, CDR2 SYGVKD. Deletions cut 7 bases from V and 2 bases from J, with 14 bases between. The CDR3 region has the DNA TGTGCCATCACGACAGGCCCACTAAACACCGGGGAGCTGTTTTTT. Its translation: CAITTGPLNTGELFF.

The chain is built from TRBV30 and TRBJ2-7, with 11 bases aligning to TRBD1. The CDR3 has 16 amino acids. CDR1 and CDR2 (germline): GTSNPN, SVGIG (reference sequence). The CDR3 sequence is CASTGTGGIGTYEQYF. In nucleotides, the CDR3 is TGTGCTTCAACCGGGACAGGGGGTATTGGCACCTACGAGCAGTACTTC.

V and J are TRBV7-2 and TRBJ2-5; 11 positions agree with TRBD2. The DNA end is a closer match to TRBJ2-7, so the J assignment may be wrong. This CDR3 region has 16 residues. Germline CDR1 and CDR2: SGHTA and FQGNSA. The CDR3 sequence: CASSPEGSGRASEQYF. Here the CDR3 DNA reads TGTGCCAGCTCTCCGGAGGGTAGCGGGAGGGCGTCCGAGCAGTACTTC.

V and J are TRBV11-3 and TRBJ2-7, with TRBD1 matching over 7 bases. Germline V gives CDR1 SGHNT, CDR2 YENEEA. V was clipped by 5 bases and J by 4 bases; unmatched bases: 2. This CDR3 has 12 amino acids. CDR3 in DNA: TGTGCCAGCAGCGCGGACAGGTACGAGCAGTACTTC. Translation: CASSADRYEQYF.

The genes are TRBV14 and TRBJ1-1; TRBD1 aligns across 7 bases. V was pared by 0 bases and J by 3 bases, with 10 bases of the junction left unmatched. This CDR3 spans 17 amino acids. Germline-derived CDR1 and CDR2 are SGHDN and FVKESK. The CDR3 DNA reads TGTGCCAGCAGCCAAGATCCCCGACAGGGAGGGGACACTGAAGCTTTCTTT. As protein: CASSQDPRQGGDTEAFF.

The genes are TRBV11-1 and TRBJ2-3; D ambiguous. The CDR3 runs to 15 residues. Trimming shortened V by 5 bases and J by 0 bases, and 12 bases separated the two germline ends. The V gene's germline CDR1 is SGHAT and CDR2 FQDESV (reference sequence). The CDR3 region has the DNA TGTGCCAGCAGCCGCGGACCATTAAGCACAGATACGCAGTATTTT. This gives the protein CASSRGPLSTDTQYF.

The chain joins TRBV28 to TRBJ1-2; 9 nucleotides line up with TRBD1. Germline CDR1 and CDR2: MDHEN and SYDVKM. CDR3 size: 12 residues. Trimming took 9 bases from V and 6 from J; bases not matched to a gene: 5. This chain's CDR3 is CARWDRVNGYTF. The CDR3 nucleotides read TGTGCCAGATGGGACAGGGTAAATGGCTACACCTTC.

The chain joins TRBV11-1 to TRBJ2-1; 14 nucleotides line up with TRBD2. CDR1 is SGHAT, CDR2 FQDESV, per germline (reference sequence). The ends lost 6 bases at V and 8 bases at J; junction bases unmatched: 9. CDR3 size: 16 residues. The CDR3 DNA reads as TGTGCCAGCAGACAGGGACTAGCGGGAGCCACCGATGAGCAGTTCTTC. Residues: CASRQGLAGATDEQFF.

This clone was seen only once. CDR3 amino acids: CAIRPAGEPDTQYF. The CDR3 nucleotides are TGTGCCATTCGACCGGCGGGGGAACCAGATACGCAGTATTTT. The chain links TRBV19 to TRBJ2-3, with 7 bases matching TRBD2. This CDR3 contains 14 residues. CDR1 and CDR2 from the germline V gene are LNHDA and SQIVND (reference sequence). The V segment lost 10 bases and the J segment 4 bases; nucleotides outside the gene matches: 11.

V is TRBV18 and J is TRBJ2-5; 10 bases agree with TRBD1. Germline-derived CDR1 and CDR2 are KGHSH and LQKENI. The CDR3 is made up of 15 amino acids. The junction had 3 bases not matched to a gene; V was cut back by 3 bases and J by 2 bases. CDR3 in amino acids: CASSPGTGAQETQYF. In DNA, the CDR3 is TGTGCCAGCTCACCTGGGACAGGGGCTCAAGAGACCCAGTACTTC.

The chain carries TRBV27 and TRBJ2-7, with D possibly being TRBD1 (5 bases). The CDR3 is made up of 16 amino acids. V was clipped by 1 base and J by 0 bases, with 13 bases between them. From germline, CDR1 is MNHEY and CDR2 SMNVEV (reference sequence). CDR3 residues: CASSLLMTESSYEQYF. The DNA for the CDR3 is TGTGCCAGCAGTTTATTGATGACAGAGAGCTCCTACGAGCAGTACTTC.

Only a few counts were recorded for this clone. The chain is built from TRBV10-3 and TRBJ2-7; D could derive from TRBD1 or TRBD2 (6 bases each). The germline V gene encodes CDR1 ENHRY and CDR2 SYGVKD. This CDR3 region has 14 residues. Trimming removed 4 bases at V and 6 bases at J, with 16 bases between. The CDR3 loop reads CAISAGGGLGEQYF. CDR3 sequence (DNA): TGTGCCATCAGTGCCGGAGGGGGGCTGGGCGAGCAGTACTTC.

A remark on this clone: Other DNA sequences of this sample code for an identical CDR3. This chain connects TRBV6-6 to TRBJ1-5; no firm D call. Germline CDR1 MNHNY, CDR2 SVGAGI (reference sequence). The V end lost 0 bases, the J end lost 0 bases, and 0 bases lay between the germline ends. The CDR3 runs 13 residues. The CDR3 loop reads CASSYSSNQPQHF. For the CDR3, the DNA is TGTGCCAGCAGTTACTCTAGCAATCAGCCCCAGCATTTT.

V and J are TRBV7-2 and TRBJ2-1, with D possibly matching TRBD2 (6 bases). The V gene's germline CDR1 is SGHTA and CDR2 FQGNSA. V lost 0 bases to trimming and J lost 7 bases, with 10 bases between them. The CDR3 has 14 amino acids. The CDR3 DNA follows: TGTGCCAGCAGCTTAGCGCGTCTAGCGAATGAGCAGTTCTTC. It translates to CASSLARLANEQFF.

The chain combines TRBV27 with TRBJ1-2, with 7 positions matching TRBD1. This CDR3 spans 14 amino acids. Germline V gene data show CDR1 as MNHEY and CDR2 as SMNVEV (reference sequence). Germline trimming cut 5 bases from V and 8 bases from J; bases unmatched to any gene: 11. The CDR3: CASSPTRQGGGYTF. Written as DNA, the CDR3 is TGTGCCAGCAGTCCCACGAGACAGGGAGGCGGCTACACCTTC.

The gene calls are TRBV7-2 and TRBJ1-1; 7 positions match TRBD1. Losses at the gene ends were 0 bases for V and 3 bases for J; bases not matched to a gene: 1. This CDR3 spans 14 amino acids. Germline CDR1 and CDR2: SGHTA and FQGNSA. The CDR3 sequence: CASSLARGDTEAFF. The DNA of the CDR3 is TGTGCCAGCAGCTTAGCCAGGGGGGACACTGAAGCTTTCTTT.

The chain employs TRBV15 and TRBJ2-7; D gene unclear. The CDR3 runs to 13 residues. Germline V lookup: CDR1 LNHNV, CDR2 YYDKDF (reference sequence). Trimming pared 1 base from V and 6 bases from J, leaving 10 bases between. As DNA, the CDR3 is TGTGCCACCAGCAGAGTACCGCCCCGCGAGCAGTACTTC. This translates into CATSRVPPREQYF.

This clone was counted once. The chain recombines TRBV27 with TRBJ1-1, with TRBD1 as a possible D gene (6 bases). The CDR3 totals 17 residues. CDR1 and CDR2 from the germline V gene are MNHEY and SMNVEV (reference sequence). V was pared by 5 bases and J by 4 bases, with 23 bases between. The CDR3 reads CASSPRGQTVGSTEAFF. The CDR3 nucleotides are TGTGCCAGCAGTCCGAGAGGACAGACCGTCGGTTCCACTGAAGCTTTCTTT.

This clone was counted a single time. V is TRBV6-6 and J is TRBJ2-1; possibly TRBD2 for D (5 bases). V was cut by 2 bases and J by 5 bases, with 10 bases left in between. The CDR3 spans 14 residues. Germline values: CDR1 MNHNY, CDR2 SVGAGI (reference sequence). CDR3 in amino acids: CASSYPAANNEQFF. CDR3 DNA sequence: TGTGCCAGCAGTTACCCAGCGGCCAACAATGAGCAGTTCTTC.

The chain joins TRBV30 to TRBJ1-1; D gene unclear. Germline V gives CDR1 GTSNPN, CDR2 SVGIG (reference sequence). The CDR3 contains 11 residues. Trimming cost V 8 bases and J 1 base, with 8 bases left between them. CDR3: CARGGNTEAFF. In DNA, the CDR3 is TGTGCCCGAGGAGGGAACACTGAAGCTTTCTTT.

The V call is TRBV6-5, the J call TRBJ2-1; 8 bases align to TRBD1. This CDR3 has 16 residues. The ends lost 0 bases at V and 7 bases at J; junction bases unmatched: 8. Germline CDR1 and CDR2: MNHEY and SVGAGI. CDR3 coding DNA: TGTGCCAGCAGTTACTCGATAGGACAGGGCATGAATGAGCAGTTCTTC. The encoded protein is CASSYSIGQGMNEQFF.

The genes are TRBV27 and TRBJ1-4; maybe TRBD1 (6 bases). Looked up from germline, CDR1 is MNHEY and CDR2 is SMNVEV (reference sequence). Trimming cost V 5 bases and J 5 bases, with 18 bases left between them. The CDR3 is made up of 16 amino acids. CDR3: CASSAVQGKLNEKLFF. CDR3 DNA: TGTGCCAGCAGTGCCGTACAGGGCAAGTTGAATGAAAAACTGTTTTTT.

CDR3 region: CASSMRTNQPQHF. CDR3 bases: TGTGCCAGCAGCATGCGGACAAATCAGCCCCAGCATTTT. The genes are TRBV5-6 and TRBJ1-5; weak D call: TRBD1 (5 bases). CDR1 SGHDT and CDR2 YYEEEE come from the germline V gene. This CDR3 has 13 amino acids. V was shortened by 4 bases and J by 4 bases, with 9 bases between the two germline ends.

The chain recombines TRBV19 with TRBJ1-5; D is perhaps TRBD1 (5 bases). This CDR3 contains 15 residues. Trimming shortened V by 11 bases and J by 0 bases, and 17 bases separated the two germline ends. Germline values: CDR1 LNHDA, CDR2 SQIVND (reference sequence). The CDR3 region is CASAGRVGSNQPQHF. DNA for the CDR3: TGTGCCTCCGCAGGGAGGGTTGGTAGCAATCAGCCCCAGCATTTT.

This chain joins TRBV27 and TRBJ1-1; 9 bases map to TRBD1. With V trimmed by 6 bases and J by 0 bases, 2 bases remained unmatched. The CDR3 is 14 residues long. Germline values: CDR1 MNHEY, CDR2 SMNVEV (reference sequence). CDR3 residues: CASSRDRVNTEAFF. The CDR3 bases are TGTGCCAGCAGCCGGGACAGGGTGAACACTGAAGCTTTCTTT.